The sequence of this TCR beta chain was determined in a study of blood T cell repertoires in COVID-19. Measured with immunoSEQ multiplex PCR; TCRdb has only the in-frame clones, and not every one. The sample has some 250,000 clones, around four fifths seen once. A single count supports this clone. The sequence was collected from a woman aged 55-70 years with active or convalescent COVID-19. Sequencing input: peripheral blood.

In DNA form, the CDR3 reads TGTGCCAGCAGGGAAACAGGGGTCGCCTACGAGCAGTACTTC. It yields the protein CASRETGVAYEQYF. The chain couples TRBV2 to TRBJ2-7; TRBD1 agrees at 7 bases. CDR3 length equals 14 residues. Per the germline V gene, CDR1 is SNHLY and CDR2 is FYNNEI. Trimming took 6 bases from V and 2 from J; bases not matched to a gene: 7.